The following is a T cell receptor (beta chain) sequence with its context. The antigen is undetermined. The entry originates in a study of PD-1 blockade in classical Hodgkin lymphoma. Study-wide context: Once every 2 weeks, patients received intravenous nivolumab at 3 mg/kg. The study, taken as a whole, reports: Sources of repertoire differences remain undefined, possibly disease activity or prior therapy. Relapsed/refractory patients reportedly had lower baseline diversity than newly diagnosed patients.

TCRdb keeps only in-frame clones here, not all; method: immunoSEQ multiplex PCR. The data contain 14,000 to 15,000 clones, around four fifths of them seen just once; the ten biggest clones take up almost 25%. After autologous stem cell transplantation all patients relapsed, and prior brentuximab vedotin exposure differed between cohorts. Best response was recorded as complete response, partial response or progressive disease. The CDR3 loop spans 14 amino acids. V lost 6 bases and J 0 bases, leaving 12 bases between the germline ends. The V gene's germline CDR1 is SGHRS and CDR2 YFSETQ. The source of this sequence is a human donor with classical Hodgkin lymphoma. The chain couples TRBV5-1 to TRBJ1-1; D remains unclear. The input for sequencing was peripheral blood mononuclear cells (PBMCs), taken before the second cycle of nivolumab. This CDR3 is CASTPHRLNTEAFF. DNA of the CDR3: TGCGCCAGCACCCCACATCGATTGAACACTGAAGCTTTCTTT.